What follows describes a single T cell receptor (beta chain). Its antigen is currently unknown. Unique molecular identifiers tagged the TCRbeta library. MiXCR was run by TCRdb on the PCR reads, yielding one entry per CDR3 protein. The top ten hold approximately 8.6% of the sample, which has 330,000 or so distinct CDR3 sequences, less than 9.5% seen once. The data originate from a study of T-cell reconstitution after alpha-beta-depleted transplantation in children. Whole-study results and caveats: It was surviving recipient T cells and thymic progenitors that gave some patients high TCRbeta diversity at day 60. When one year had passed after transplant, most T-cell counts and diversity came from newly produced T cells.

CDR3 length equals 12 residues. The ends were cut back, 6 bases at V and 8 bases at J, with 16 bases in the middle. Germline-derived CDR1 and CDR2 are DFQATT and SNEGSKA (reference sequence). V is TRBV20-1 and J is TRBJ1-2; unclear D gene. The clonotype comes from a female patient aged 2-9 years who had a stem cell transplant for Fanconi anemia, so the T cells may come from the graft donor. The material was peripheral blood, obtained 360 days after TCRalphabeta/CD19-depleted stem cell transplant. CDR3 coding DNA: TGCAGTGCCAACCGGGATAGAGGCGGCTACACCTTC. Its protein product is CSANRDRGGYTF.